The text below deals with one TCR beta chain. No antigen is known for it. The source of the sample is a study of cytomegalovirus exposure and HLA in healthy donors. Regarding the study as a whole: Donor immune exposure was known only as CMV serostatus. Using a false discovery rate of 0.05, a later analysis showed that roughly 16,000 TCR beta sequences were associated with HLA alleles.

Trimming took 0 bases from V and 2 from J, leaving 11 bases between them. CDR3 length: 15 residues. The germline gives CDR1 SGHNT, CDR2 YYREEE (reference sequence). With 60 Vbeta and 13 Jbeta primers, the PCR was carried out. The method was immunoSEQ multiplex PCR; TCRdb's version includes in-frame clones alone and lacks a portion of them. The sample has 130,000 or so clones, 70% to 90% seen once. The rearrangement uses TRBV5-4 and TRBJ1-2; maybe TRBD1 (5 bases). The TCR comes from a woman aged 40 to 55 in good health and CMV-seronegative. The sequencing input was PBMCs. The chain's CDR3 is CASSLASGPNYGYTF. The DNA for the CDR3 is TGTGCCAGCAGCTTGGCGTCAGGGCCCAACTATGGCTACACCTTC.